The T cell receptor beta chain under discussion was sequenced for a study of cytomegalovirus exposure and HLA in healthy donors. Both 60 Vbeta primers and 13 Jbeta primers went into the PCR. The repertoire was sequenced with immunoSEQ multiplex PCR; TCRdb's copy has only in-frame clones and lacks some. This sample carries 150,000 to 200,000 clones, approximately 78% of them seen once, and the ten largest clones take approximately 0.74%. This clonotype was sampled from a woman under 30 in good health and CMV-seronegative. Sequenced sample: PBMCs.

The CDR3 coding sequence is TGCGCCAGCAGCTTGGCCGAACTAGCGGCCACCGGGGAGCTGTTTTTT. It codes for CASSLAELAATGELFF. The chain carries TRBV5-1 and TRBJ2-2; 8 bases map to TRBD2. The CDR3 covers 16 residues. From germline, CDR1 is SGHRS and CDR2 YFSETQ. Trimming at V came to 0 bases and at J to 4 bases, leaving 5 bases not matched to a gene.